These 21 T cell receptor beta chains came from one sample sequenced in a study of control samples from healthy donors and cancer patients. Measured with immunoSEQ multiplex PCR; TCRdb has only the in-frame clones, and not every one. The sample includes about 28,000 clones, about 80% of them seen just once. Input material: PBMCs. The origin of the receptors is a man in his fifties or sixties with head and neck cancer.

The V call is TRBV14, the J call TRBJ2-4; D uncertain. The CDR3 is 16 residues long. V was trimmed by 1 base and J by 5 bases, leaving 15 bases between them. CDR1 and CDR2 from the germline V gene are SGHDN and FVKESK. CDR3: CASSQGQIITQNIQYF. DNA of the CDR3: TGTGCCAGCAGCCAAGGGCAGATCATTACCCAAAACATTCAGTACTTC.

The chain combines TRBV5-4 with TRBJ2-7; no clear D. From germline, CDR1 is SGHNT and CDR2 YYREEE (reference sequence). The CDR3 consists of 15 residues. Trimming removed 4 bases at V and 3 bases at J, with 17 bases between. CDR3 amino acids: CASSLPEMGRYEQYF. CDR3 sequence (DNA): TGTGCCAGCAGCCTACCGGAAATGGGCCGCTACGAGCAGTACTTC.

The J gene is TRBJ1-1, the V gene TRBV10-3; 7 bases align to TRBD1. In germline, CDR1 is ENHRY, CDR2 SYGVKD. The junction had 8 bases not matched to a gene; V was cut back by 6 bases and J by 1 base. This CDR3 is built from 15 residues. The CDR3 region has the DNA TGTGCCATCAGAATAGACAGGGTTCCGAACACTGAAGCTTTCTTT. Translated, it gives CAIRIDRVPNTEAFF.

CDR3 sequence: CAIGTPTTGNTEAFF. The CDR3 DNA sequence: TGTGCCATCGGAACACCTACCACAGGTAACACTGAAGCTTTCTTT. The chain has TRBV10-3 and TRBJ1-1; tentatively, D is TRBD1 (5 bases). Germline V lookup: CDR1 ENHRY, CDR2 SYGVKD. V lost 8 bases, J lost 2 bases, and 18 bases lay in between. This CDR3 is built from 15 residues.

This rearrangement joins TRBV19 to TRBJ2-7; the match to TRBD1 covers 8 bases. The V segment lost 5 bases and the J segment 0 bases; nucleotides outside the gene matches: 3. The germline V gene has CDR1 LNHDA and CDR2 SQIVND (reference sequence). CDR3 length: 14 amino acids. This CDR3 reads CASSAGTGSYEQYF. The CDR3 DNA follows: TGTGCCAGTAGTGCCGGGACAGGCTCCTACGAGCAGTACTTC. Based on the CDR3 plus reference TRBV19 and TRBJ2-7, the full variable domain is DGGITQSPKYLFRKEGQNVTLSCEQNLNHDAMYWYRQDPGQGLRLIYYSQIVNDFQKGDIAEGYSVSREKKESFPLTVTSAQKNPTAFYLCASSAGTGSYEQYFGPGTRLTVT.

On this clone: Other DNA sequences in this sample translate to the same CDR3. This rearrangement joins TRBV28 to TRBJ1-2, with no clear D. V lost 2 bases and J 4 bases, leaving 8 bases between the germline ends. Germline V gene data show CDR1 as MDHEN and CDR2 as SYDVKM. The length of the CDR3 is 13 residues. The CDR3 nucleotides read TGTGCCAGCAGTTTAAGTACCGCCTATGGCTACACCTTC. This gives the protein CASSLSTAYGYTF.

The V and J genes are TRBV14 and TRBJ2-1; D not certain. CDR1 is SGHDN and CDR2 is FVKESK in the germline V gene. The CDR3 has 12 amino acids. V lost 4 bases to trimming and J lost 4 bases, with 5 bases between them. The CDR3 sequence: CASSLDYNEQFF. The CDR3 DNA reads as TGTGCCAGCAGCCTGGATTACAATGAGCAGTTCTTC.

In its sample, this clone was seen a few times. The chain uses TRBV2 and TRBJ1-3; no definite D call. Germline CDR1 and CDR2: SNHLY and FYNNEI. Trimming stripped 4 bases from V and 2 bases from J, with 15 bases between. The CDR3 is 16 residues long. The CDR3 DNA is TGTGCCAGCAGTGCGATGGCCCTATCAACTGGAAACACCATATATTTT. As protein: CASSAMALSTGNTIYF.

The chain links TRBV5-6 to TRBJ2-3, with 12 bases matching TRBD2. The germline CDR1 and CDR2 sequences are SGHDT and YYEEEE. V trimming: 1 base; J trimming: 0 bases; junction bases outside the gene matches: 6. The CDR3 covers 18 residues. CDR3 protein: CASSLRASGRGSTDTQYF. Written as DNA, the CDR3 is TGTGCCAGCAGCTTGAGAGCTAGCGGGAGGGGGAGCACAGATACGCAGTATTTT.

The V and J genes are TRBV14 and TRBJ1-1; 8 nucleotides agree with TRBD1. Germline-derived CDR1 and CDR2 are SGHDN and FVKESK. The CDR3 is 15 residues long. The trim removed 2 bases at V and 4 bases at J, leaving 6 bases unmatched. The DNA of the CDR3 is TGTGCCAGCAGCCAACAGGGGGCAATCGGCACTGAAGCTTTCTTT. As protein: CASSQQGAIGTEAFF.

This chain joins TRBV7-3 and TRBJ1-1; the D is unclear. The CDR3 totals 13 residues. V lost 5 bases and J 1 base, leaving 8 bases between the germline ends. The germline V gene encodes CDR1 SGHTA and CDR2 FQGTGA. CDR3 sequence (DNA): TGTGCCAGCAGCCTCTCTTCGAACACTGAAGCTTTCTTT. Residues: CASSLSSNTEAFF.

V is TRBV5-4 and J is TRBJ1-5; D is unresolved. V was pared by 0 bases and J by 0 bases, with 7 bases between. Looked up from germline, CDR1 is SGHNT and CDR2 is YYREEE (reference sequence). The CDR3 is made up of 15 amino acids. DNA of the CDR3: TGTGCCAGCAGCTTGGGGGGATATAGCAATCAGCCCCAGCATTTT. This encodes CASSLGGYSNQPQHF.

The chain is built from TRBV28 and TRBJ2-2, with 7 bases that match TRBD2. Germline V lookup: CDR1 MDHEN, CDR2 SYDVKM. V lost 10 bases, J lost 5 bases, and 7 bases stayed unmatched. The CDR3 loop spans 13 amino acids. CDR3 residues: CAIPSGETGELFF. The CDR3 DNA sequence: TGTGCCATCCCTAGCGGAGAAACCGGGGAGCTGTTTTTT.

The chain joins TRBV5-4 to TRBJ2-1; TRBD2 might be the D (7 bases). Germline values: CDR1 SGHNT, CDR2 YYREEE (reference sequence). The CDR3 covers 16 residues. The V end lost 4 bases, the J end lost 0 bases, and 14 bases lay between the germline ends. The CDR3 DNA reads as TGTGCCAGCAGCCAGCCGGGGGGCAACTCCTACAATGAGCAGTTCTTC. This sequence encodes CASSQPGGNSYNEQFF.

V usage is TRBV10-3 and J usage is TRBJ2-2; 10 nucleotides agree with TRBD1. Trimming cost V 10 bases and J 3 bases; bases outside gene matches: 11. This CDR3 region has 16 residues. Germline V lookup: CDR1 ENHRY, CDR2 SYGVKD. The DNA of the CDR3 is TGTGCCACCGACACGACAGGGGGCAGGGACACCGGGGAGCTGTTTTTT. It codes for CATDTTGGRDTGELFF.

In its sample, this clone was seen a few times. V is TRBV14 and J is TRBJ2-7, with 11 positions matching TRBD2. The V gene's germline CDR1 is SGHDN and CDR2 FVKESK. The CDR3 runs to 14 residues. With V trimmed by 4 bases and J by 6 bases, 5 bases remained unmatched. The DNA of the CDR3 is TGTGCCAGCAGCCCGACTAGCGGGGTCGGCGAGCAGTACTTC. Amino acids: CASSPTSGVGEQYF.

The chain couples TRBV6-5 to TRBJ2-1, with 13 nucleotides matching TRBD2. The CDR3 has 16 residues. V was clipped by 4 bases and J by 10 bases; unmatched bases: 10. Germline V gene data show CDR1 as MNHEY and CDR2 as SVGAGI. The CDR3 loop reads CASSSILAGGPKEQFF. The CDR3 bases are TGTGCCAGCAGTTCCATACTAGCGGGAGGGCCCAAAGAGCAGTTCTTC.

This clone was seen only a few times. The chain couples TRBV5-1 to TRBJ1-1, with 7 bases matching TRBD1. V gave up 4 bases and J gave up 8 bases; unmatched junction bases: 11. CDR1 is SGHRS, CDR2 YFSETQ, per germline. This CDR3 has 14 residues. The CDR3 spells CASSVWDSLQEAFF. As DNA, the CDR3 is TGCGCCAGCAGCGTGTGGGACAGTCTTCAGGAAGCTTTCTTT.

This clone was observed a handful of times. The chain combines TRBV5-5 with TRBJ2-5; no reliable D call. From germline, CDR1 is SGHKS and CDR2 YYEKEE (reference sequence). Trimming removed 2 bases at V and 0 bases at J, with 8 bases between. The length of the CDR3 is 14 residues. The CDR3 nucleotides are TGTGCCAGCAGCTTTGTACTCAACCAAGAGACCCAGTACTTC. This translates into CASSFVLNQETQYF.

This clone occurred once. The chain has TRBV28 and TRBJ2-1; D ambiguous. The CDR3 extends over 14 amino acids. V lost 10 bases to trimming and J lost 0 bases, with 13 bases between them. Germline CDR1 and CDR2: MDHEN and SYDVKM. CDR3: CATLYPSSYNEQFF. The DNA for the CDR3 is TGTGCCACCCTTTACCCGAGCTCCTACAATGAGCAGTTCTTC.

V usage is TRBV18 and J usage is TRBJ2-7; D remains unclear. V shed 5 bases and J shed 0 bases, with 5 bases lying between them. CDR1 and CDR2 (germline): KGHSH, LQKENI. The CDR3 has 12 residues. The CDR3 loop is CASSAASYEQYF. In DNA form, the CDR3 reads TGTGCCAGCTCAGCAGCCTCCTACGAGCAGTACTTC.